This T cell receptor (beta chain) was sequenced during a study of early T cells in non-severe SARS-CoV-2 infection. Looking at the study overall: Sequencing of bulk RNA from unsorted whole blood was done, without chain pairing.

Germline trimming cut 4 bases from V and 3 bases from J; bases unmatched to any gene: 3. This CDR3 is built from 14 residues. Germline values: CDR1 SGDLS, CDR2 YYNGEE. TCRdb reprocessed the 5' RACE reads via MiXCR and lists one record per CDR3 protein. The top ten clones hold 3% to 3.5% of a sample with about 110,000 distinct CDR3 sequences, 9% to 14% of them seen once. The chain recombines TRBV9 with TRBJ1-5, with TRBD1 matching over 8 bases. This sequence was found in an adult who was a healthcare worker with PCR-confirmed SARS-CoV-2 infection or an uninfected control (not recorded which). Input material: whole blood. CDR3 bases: TGTGCCAGCAGCCTGACAGGGGACAATCAGCCCCAGCATTTT. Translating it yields CASSLTGDNQPQHF.